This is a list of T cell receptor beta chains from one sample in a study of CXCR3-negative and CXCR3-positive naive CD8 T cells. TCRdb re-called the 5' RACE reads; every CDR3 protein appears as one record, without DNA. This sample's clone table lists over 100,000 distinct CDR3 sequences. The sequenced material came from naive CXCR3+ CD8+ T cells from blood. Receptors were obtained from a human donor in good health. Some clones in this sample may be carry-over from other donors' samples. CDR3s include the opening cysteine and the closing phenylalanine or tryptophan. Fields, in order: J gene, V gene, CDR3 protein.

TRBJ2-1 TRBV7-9 CASSLAPGIAGDEQFF
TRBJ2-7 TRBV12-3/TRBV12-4 CASSSSGEPGEQYF
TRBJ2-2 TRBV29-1 CSVLTYTGELFF
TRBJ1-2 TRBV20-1 CSAKTGTYYGYTF
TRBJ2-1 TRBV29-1 CSVEASGRFGEQFF
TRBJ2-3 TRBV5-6 CASSLGQGFADTQYF
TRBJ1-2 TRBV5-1 CASSLGRLNYGYTF
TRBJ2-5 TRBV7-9 CASSGQGAEETQYF
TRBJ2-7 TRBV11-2 CASSLAVSAESYEQYF
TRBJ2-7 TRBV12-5 CASGPPSGGEQYF
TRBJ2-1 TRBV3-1 CASSQEGLHSYNEQFF
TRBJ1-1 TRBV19 CASSRDRNTEAFF
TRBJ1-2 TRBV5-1 CASSFSSSGGNYGYTF
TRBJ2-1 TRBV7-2 CASSSLPGVWQGAAEGPNEQFF
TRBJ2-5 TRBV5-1 CASSLAWGRQETQYF
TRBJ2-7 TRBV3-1 CASSQEVGYEQYF
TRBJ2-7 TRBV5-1 CASSLVRLGLAGVNYEQYF
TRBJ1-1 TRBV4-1 CASSQVQDNTEAFF
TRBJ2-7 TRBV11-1 CASSATGTGTEQYF
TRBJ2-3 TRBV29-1 CSVPFSGRSTDTQYF
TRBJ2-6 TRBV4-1 CASSQEAGRANVLTF
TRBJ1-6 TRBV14 CASSQEGFPLHF
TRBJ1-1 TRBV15 CATSPGTNTEAFF
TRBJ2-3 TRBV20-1 CSAPQAGGGTDTQYF
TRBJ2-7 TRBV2 CASSERTGVLEKQYF
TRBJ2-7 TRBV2 CASSEWQGTYEQYF
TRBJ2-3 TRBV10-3 CAIVGGSTTDTQYF
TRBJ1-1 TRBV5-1 CASSWVQGQAEAFF
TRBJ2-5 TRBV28 CASSFLRGAGVETQYF
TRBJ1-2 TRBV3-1 CASSQGPGTAYDYTF
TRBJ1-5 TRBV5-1 CASSLGEGARQPQHF